A single sample gave rise to the 17 T cell receptor beta chains below, sequenced in a study of cytomegalovirus exposure and HLA in healthy donors. This PCR relied on a set of 60 Vbeta primers and 13 Jbeta primers. TCRdb's copy holds only in-frame clones and misses some; the assay was immunoSEQ multiplex PCR. Of over 200,000 clones listed, approximately 87% were seen once; the top ten hold 1.3%. The sample comprised PBMCs. The receptors stem from a human donor in good health.

This clone was seen a few times. The chain links TRBV4-1 to TRBJ1-5; a possible D gene is TRBD1 (5 bases). V lost 1 base to trimming and J lost 5 bases, with 15 bases between them. CDR3 length: 16 residues. Per germline, CDR1 MGHRA and CDR2 YSYEKL. Here the CDR3 DNA reads TGCGCCAGCAGCCAAGCCGAGACAGCTAACTATCAGCCCCAGCATTTT. It translates to CASSQAETANYQPQHF.

This rearrangement joins TRBV28 to TRBJ2-2; D is perhaps TRBD1 (6 bases). Germline values: CDR1 MDHEN, CDR2 SYDVKM. This CDR3 has 12 residues. Trimming shortened V by 8 bases and J by 4 bases, and 8 bases separated the two germline ends. CDR3 bases: TGTGCCAGCCTAGGGGGCACCGGGGAGCTGTTTTTT. This gives the protein CASLGGTGELFF.

The CDR3 nucleotides read TGTGCCAGCAGTTCCGGACTAGCGGGAATAGATACGCAGTATTTT. The encoded protein is CASSSGLAGIDTQYF. The rearrangement uses TRBV6-5 and TRBJ2-3, with 12 bases matching TRBD2. Trimming cost V 4 bases and J 5 bases; bases outside gene matches: 4. The CDR3 contains 15 residues. CDR1 is MNHEY and CDR2 is SVGAGI in the germline V gene.

The chain employs TRBV6-1 and TRBJ2-7; 7 bases are a match to TRBD2. The germline V gene has CDR1 MNHNS and CDR2 SASEGT. The V and J ends lost 3 bases and 2 bases, in that order; junction bases with no gene match: 4. This CDR3 region has 14 residues. The CDR3 DNA reads as TGTGCCAGCAGTGAGGGGACTACCGCCTACGAGCAGTACTTC. Its translation is CASSEGTTAYEQYF.

V is TRBV7-9 and J is TRBJ2-7; 10 nucleotides align to TRBD2. J was trimmed by 4 bases and V by 4 bases; bases with no gene match: 4. This CDR3 comprises 14 residues. CDR1 is SEHNR, CDR2 FQNEAQ, per germline (reference sequence). The CDR3 region has the DNA TGTGCCAGCAGCTATCTAGCGGGAGAGTACGAGCAGTACTTC. It yields the protein CASSYLAGEYEQYF.

This chain links TRBV2 with TRBJ2-3; 7 bases match TRBD2. This CDR3 has 15 residues. With V trimmed by 3 bases and J by 4 bases, 7 bases remained unmatched. CDR1 is SNHLY, CDR2 FYNNEI, per germline. The CDR3 protein is CASSDQGGRPDTQYF. Here the CDR3 DNA reads TGTGCCAGCAGTGATCAAGGCGGGAGACCAGATACGCAGTATTTT.

The rearrangement uses TRBV15 and TRBJ2-3; 15 nucleotides match TRBD2. After removal of 4 bases from V and 7 bases from J, the junction contained 3 bases not matched to a gene. CDR3 size: 15 residues. The germline V gene has CDR1 LNHNV and CDR2 YYDKDF (reference sequence). CDR3: CATSTGLAGGNTQYF. DNA for the CDR3: TGTGCCACCAGCACGGGACTAGCGGGAGGAAATACGCAGTATTTT.

V and J are TRBV5-1 and TRBJ1-4; D might be TRBD1 (6 bases). Germline V gene data show CDR1 as SGHRS and CDR2 as YFSETQ. Trimming stripped 7 bases from V and 1 base from J, with 11 bases between. The CDR3 covers 14 residues. CDR3 region: CASRPTGTNEKLFF. DNA for the CDR3: TGCGCCAGCCGCCCGACAGGAACTAATGAAAAACTGTTTTTT.

The chain uses TRBV25-1 and TRBJ2-7, with 10 bases identical to TRBD2. The CDR3 spans 14 residues. V was clipped by 6 bases and J by 2 bases; unmatched bases: 4. Germline V gene data show CDR1 as MGHDK and CDR2 as SYGVNS. In nucleotides, the CDR3 is TGTGCCAGCAGCACCGGGACTAGCGCCTACGAGCAGTACTTC. It encodes CASSTGTSAYEQYF.

This chain links TRBV19 with TRBJ1-2; a weak D match, TRBD1 (6 bases). CDR3 size: 17 residues. V lost 6 bases and J lost 0, with 20 bases in between. CDR1 and CDR2 from the germline V gene are LNHDA and SQIVND (reference sequence). The CDR3 coding sequence is TGTGCCAGTAGACCCGAGGTCGGGGGGCTAGCTAACTATGGCTACACCTTC. Translating it yields CASRPEVGGLANYGYTF.

This chain connects TRBV7-6 to TRBJ2-6; D is possibly TRBD2 (6 bases). CDR3 length: 16 residues. Germline CDR1 and CDR2: SGHVS and FNYEAQ. V shed 5 bases and J shed 1 base, with 12 bases lying between them. CDR3 sequence (DNA): TGTGCCAGCAGCCGGGACTTCGGGTCTGGGGCCAACGTCCTGACTTTC. As protein: CASSRDFGSGANVLTF.

The chain joins TRBV4-1 to TRBJ1-3; D ambiguous. Germline loops: CDR1 MGHRA, CDR2 YSYEKL. The CDR3 extends over 18 amino acids. The V end was cut by 6 bases, the J end by 0 bases, with 21 bases between. CDR3 region: CASRTKEVAAISGNTIYF. The CDR3 DNA is TGCGCCAGCAGAACGAAAGAGGTGGCGGCCATCTCTGGAAACACCATATATTTT.

This clone was detected a few times. The chain couples TRBV7-2 to TRBJ2-7; possible D gene TRBD1, 5 bases. Germline V gene lookup returns CDR1 SGHTA and CDR2 FQGNSA. Deletions cut 5 bases from V and 0 bases from J, with 5 bases between. The CDR3 spans 12 residues. The CDR3 spells CASSQGSYEQYF. For the CDR3, the DNA is TGTGCCAGCAGCCAGGGCTCCTACGAGCAGTACTTC.

This chain uses TRBV29-1 with TRBJ2-7, with TRBD1 matching over 9 bases. The CDR3 runs 13 residues. Trimming removed 7 bases from V and 0 bases from J; junction bases left unmatched: 4. Germline CDR1 is SQVTM and CDR2 is ANQGSEA. The CDR3 here is CSAATGGSYEQYF. The CDR3 DNA is TGCAGCGCTGCGACAGGGGGCTCCTACGAGCAGTACTTC.

V and J are TRBV7-9 and TRBJ2-1; D is perhaps TRBD2 (5 bases). The germline gives CDR1 SEHNR, CDR2 FQNEAQ (reference sequence). V was cut by 5 bases and J by 7 bases, with 18 bases left in between. The CDR3 has 15 residues. The CDR3 region is CASSEPGNPANEQFF. CDR3 nucleotides: TGTGCCAGCAGCGAACCCGGGAACCCGGCGAATGAGCAGTTCTTC.

J is TRBJ2-7 and V is TRBV6-1, with 7 bases aligning to TRBD2. This CDR3 has 12 residues. Germline CDR1 and CDR2: MNHNS and SASEGT. J gave up 9 bases and V 1 base, and 3 bases lay outside the gene matches. The CDR3 region is CASSEVGGRQYF. Here the CDR3 DNA reads TGTGCCAGCAGTGAAGTCGGGGGGAGGCAGTACTTC.

Points on this clone: The sample contains more than one DNA sequence encoding this CDR3. This chain links TRBV6-4 with TRBJ2-7; 11 nucleotides align to TRBD2. Germline CDR1 MRHNA, CDR2 SNTAGT. The CDR3 covers 15 residues. The V segment lost 5 bases and the J segment 2 bases; nucleotides outside the gene matches: 5. This chain's CDR3 is CASSPGTSGTYEQYF. In DNA, the CDR3 is TGTGCCAGCAGTCCCGGGACTAGCGGCACCTACGAGCAGTACTTC.